A selection of T cell receptor beta chains follows, all from one sample in a study of cytomegalovirus exposure and HLA in healthy donors. The method was immunoSEQ multiplex PCR; TCRdb's version includes in-frame clones alone and lacks a portion of them. This repertoire shows about 180,000 clones, around 79% found once; its top ten account for approximately 0.73%. Sequencing used PBMCs. Receptors were obtained from a middle-aged woman in good health and CMV-seronegative. The CDR3 runs from the conserved cysteine through the conserved F or W. The order of the fields is D gene, clone size, J gene, V gene, CDR3 DNA, CDR3 protein. The D gene is left open where the match is weak. Size values are once, few and many counts, or a class for expanded clones, and some rows have none.

>TRBD1|-|TRBJ1-2|TRBV5-6
TGTGCCAGCAGCTTGGGAGTGGGACAGGGCTTCTATGGCTACACCTTC
CASSLGVGQGFYGYTF
>-|-|TRBJ1-5|TRBV4-1
TGCGCCAGCAGCCAAGTCAGGGGCCAGCCCCAGCATTTT
CASSQVRGQPQHF
>TRBD1|once|TRBJ1-5|TRBV5-4
TGTGCCAGCAGCTTGGGTCAGGGGGGCCAGCCCCAGCATTTT
CASSLGQGGQPQHF
>-|once|TRBJ2-2|TRBV9
TGTGCCAGCAGCGTATCGGGGTATGACACCGGGGAGCTGTTTTTT
CASSVSGYDTGELFF
>TRBD1|-|TRBJ2-2|TRBV4-1
TGCGCCAGCAGCCAAGATCGGCAGGGGGCGAACACCGGGGAGCTGTTTTTT
CASSQDRQGANTGELFF
>TRBD1|few|TRBJ2-3|TRBV5-1
TGCGCCAGCAGCTTGGTGACAGGGCCCACAGATACGCAGTATTTT
CASSLVTGPTDTQYF
>TRBD1|-|TRBJ2-5|TRBV11-3
TGTGCCAGCAGCTTAGACGGGACAGGCCAAGAGACCCAGTACTTC
CASSLDGTGQETQYF
>TRBD2|-|TRBJ2-3|TRBV28
TGTGCCAGCAGCGAACTAGCGCTGGGCACAGATACGCAGTATTTT
CASSELALGTDTQYF
>-|-|TRBJ2-1|TRBV7-3
TGTGCCAGCAGCCCCGGACACGGTGAGCAGTTCTTC
CASSPGHGEQFF
>-|-|TRBJ2-3|TRBV6-5
TGTGCCAGCAGTACGGGCGGGATCACAGATACGCAGTATTTT
CASSTGGITDTQYF
>-|-|TRBJ2-3|TRBV29-1
TGCAGCGTTGAAGGATTAAGAGTACCAGCGGATACGCAGTATTTT
CSVEGLRVPADTQYF
>-|-|TRBJ2-1|TRBV27
TGTGCCAGCAGTTTAAGCAGGGACAATGAGCAGTTCTTC
CASSLSRDNEQFF
>TRBD2|once|TRBJ2-7|TRBV11-2
TGTGCCAGCCGCCTAGCGGGAGTGAACGAGCAGTACTTC
CASRLAGVNEQYF
>-|-|TRBJ1-1|TRBV6-5
TGTGCCAGCAGTTACTCGATAAGCGGCGCGGCCACTGAAGCTTTCTTT
CASSYSISGAATEAFF
>TRBD1|-|TRBJ1-1|TRBV6-5
TGTGCCAGCAGCCTTAGGACAGGGAAGGGTGAAGCTTTCTTT
CASSLRTGKGEAFF
>-|-|TRBJ1-1|TRBV29-1
TGCAGCGCCCTTCCAACAGGGTCCCCTCGGGAAGCTTTCTTT
CSALPTGSPREAFF
>-|-|TRBJ1-1|TRBV19
TGTGCCAGTAGTAAACCCTTCACTAACTGGAACACTGAAGCTTTCTTT
CASSKPFTNWNTEAFF
>-|-|TRBJ2-1|TRBV7-9
TGTGCCAGCAGCTTAGCCCTTGGGGGCAGTAGCTCCTACAATGAGCAGTTCTTC
CASSLALGGSSSYNEQFF
>TRBD2|-|TRBJ2-5|TRBV25-1
TGTGCCAGCAGTGGGTCGACTAGCGGGAACCAAGAGACCCAGTACTTC
CASSGSTSGNQETQYF
>-|few|TRBJ2-7|TRBV6-5
TGTGCCAGCAGCCGGGTGTCGTCCTACGAGCAGTACTTC
CASSRVSSYEQYF
>-|-|TRBJ2-7|TRBV7-2
TGTGCCAGCAGCTTAAACAGCCGTGGCCTCTCCTACGAGCAGTACTTC
CASSLNSRGLSYEQYF
>TRBD1|-|TRBJ2-5|TRBV30
TGTGCCTGGAGGGGGGACAGGGGGGGTGAGCAGTACTTC
CAWRGDRGGEQYF
>-|-|TRBJ2-7|TRBV11-2
TGTGCCAGCAGCAAGAGGGGGTCTGGCGGATCCTACGAGCAGTACTTC
CASSKRGSGGSYEQYF
>TRBD2|-|TRBJ2-7|TRBV19
TGTGCCAGTAGTATGTCCCTAGCGGGAGCGGGGGAGCAGTACTTC
CASSMSLAGAGEQYF
>-|-|TRBJ2-1|TRBV2
TGTGCCAGCAGTGTGCAGGGGTCCTACAATGAGCAGTTCTTC
CASSVQGSYNEQFF
>-|-|TRBJ2-7|TRBV7-2
TGTGCCAGCAGCTTAGATCGGGGTTACGAGCAGTACTTC
CASSLDRGYEQYF
>TRBD1|-|TRBJ1-2|TRBV5-4
TGTGCCAGCAGCCCGAGACAGGGAGGAGGCTACACCTTC
CASSPRQGGGYTF
>TRBD2|-|TRBJ2-5|TRBV30
TGTGCCTGGAGTACATATGTGGGGCGGGAGGGATTAGAGACCCAGTACTTC
CAWSTYVGREGLETQYF
>-|-|TRBJ2-3|TRBV10-2
TGCGCCAGCAGTGGGACGCCGGGACTTAGCACAGATACGCAGTATTTT
CASSGTPGLSTDTQYF
>TRBD2|-|TRBJ2-1|TRBV7-6
TGTGCCAGCAGCGCAACTAGCGGAGAGCAGTTCTTC
CASSATSGEQFF
>TRBD1|few|TRBJ1-1|TRBV5-6
TGTGCCAGCAGTCCTGACAGGGGCCAGAACACTGAAGCTTTCTTT
CASSPDRGQNTEAFF
>TRBD2|-|TRBJ2-1|TRBV27
TGTGCCAGCAGTTCCCCCTGGGCTAGCGGGGTCAATGAGCAGTTCTTC
CASSSPWASGVNEQFF
>-|-|TRBJ1-1|TRBV5-1
TGCGCCAGCAGCCTCGGTTCGAACACTGAAGCTTTCTTT
CASSLGSNTEAFF
>TRBD1|few|TRBJ2-7|TRBV5-1
TGCGCCAGCAGCTTGGGACCGGGACAGCAGGGGTACTTC
CASSLGPGQQGYF
>-|-|TRBJ1-5|TRBV6-5
TGTGCCAGCAGTTACGGCGGGGCAGTGCAGCCCCAGCATTTT
CASSYGGAVQPQHF
>-|-|TRBJ2-7|TRBV5-5
TGTGCCAGCAGCTTGGTCAGGGGCTCCTACGAGCAGTACTTC
CASSLVRGSYEQYF
>TRBD2|-|TRBJ2-7|TRBV19
TGTGCCAGTAGCGGGACTAGAATTTCCAGCTCCTACGAGCAGTACTTC
CASSGTRISSSYEQYF
>TRBD2|once|TRBJ2-1|TRBV7-8
TGTGCCAGCAGCTTGGGTCCGGGACTAGCTTTTGAGCAGTTCTTC
CASSLGPGLAFEQFF
>TRBD2|-|TRBJ2-1|TRBV5-1
TGCGCCAGCAGCCCGAGGGTACGGGACTACGGTTACCTCTACAATGAGCAGTTCTTC
CASSPRVRDYGYLYNEQFF
>-|-|TRBJ1-2|TRBV30
TGTGCCTGGAGTGAACGGGGGGCATACGTCTTC
CAWSERGAYVF
>-|-|TRBJ1-3|TRBV11-2
TGTGCCAGCAGCCCGTACGGGGTTGGAAACACCATATATTTT
CASSPYGVGNTIYF
>TRBD1|few|TRBJ1-2|TRBV5-1
TGCGCCAGCACCCGGGACAGCTATGGCTACACCTTC
CASTRDSYGYTF
>TRBD1|-|TRBJ2-3|TRBV5-5
TGTGCCAGCAGCTCTAGTCGACAGGGAATAGTGGATACGCAGTATTTT
CASSSSRQGIVDTQYF
>-|-|TRBJ2-4|TRBV5-1
TGCGCCAGCAGCGCGGACATTGCCCCGTCCAAAAACATTCAGTACTTC
CASSADIAPSKNIQYF
>TRBD1|-|TRBJ1-2|TRBV14
TGTGCCAGCAGCTCCGGGACAGGGATCTATGGCTACACCTTC
CASSSGTGIYGYTF
>TRBD1|few|TRBJ1-1|TRBV5-4
TGTGCCACCCTTGGGAGGACAGGGGGATCTATGAACACTGAAGCTTTCTTT
CATLGRTGGSMNTEAFF
>TRBD1|few|TRBJ1-2|TRBV19
TGTGCCAGTAGTACCTCAACAGGGGTTATTGTCTATGGCTACACCTTC
CASSTSTGVIVYGYTF
>-|-|TRBJ1-2|TRBV19
TGTGCCAGTAGTACCCGGGATTTCTATGGCTACACCTTC
CASSTRDFYGYTF
>-|few|TRBJ2-3|TRBV10-3
TGTGCCATCAGTGAGGGGCGCGATACGCAGTATTTT
CAISEGRDTQYF